This T cell receptor beta chain comes out of a study of PD-1 blockade in classical Hodgkin lymphoma. Study findings and constraints: Healthy donors reportedly exceeded newly diagnosed patients in baseline TCR diversity. The repertoire differences lack a defined cause, possibly disease activity or prior therapy.

Brentuximab vedotin exposure varied, and every patient relapsed after autologous stem cell transplantation. Comment on this clone: Antigen: not known.

V shed 5 bases and J shed 4 bases, with 12 bases lying between them. CDR3 size: 14 residues. Per germline, CDR1 MGHDK and CDR2 SYGVNS. This table comes from immunoSEQ multiplex PCR, and its TCRdb copy is limited to in-frame clones, with some not included. The sample shows 50,000 to 65,000 clones, approximately 90% of them seen only once. This receptor was identified in a human donor with classical Hodgkin lymphoma. The chain uses TRBV25-1 and TRBJ1-3; D unclear. Material: peripheral blood mononuclear cells (PBMCs), obtained before the second cycle of nivolumab. The CDR3 spells CASSPYYGGNTIYF. The CDR3 nucleotides are TGTGCCAGCAGTCCCTACTATGGGGGAAACACCATATATTTT.